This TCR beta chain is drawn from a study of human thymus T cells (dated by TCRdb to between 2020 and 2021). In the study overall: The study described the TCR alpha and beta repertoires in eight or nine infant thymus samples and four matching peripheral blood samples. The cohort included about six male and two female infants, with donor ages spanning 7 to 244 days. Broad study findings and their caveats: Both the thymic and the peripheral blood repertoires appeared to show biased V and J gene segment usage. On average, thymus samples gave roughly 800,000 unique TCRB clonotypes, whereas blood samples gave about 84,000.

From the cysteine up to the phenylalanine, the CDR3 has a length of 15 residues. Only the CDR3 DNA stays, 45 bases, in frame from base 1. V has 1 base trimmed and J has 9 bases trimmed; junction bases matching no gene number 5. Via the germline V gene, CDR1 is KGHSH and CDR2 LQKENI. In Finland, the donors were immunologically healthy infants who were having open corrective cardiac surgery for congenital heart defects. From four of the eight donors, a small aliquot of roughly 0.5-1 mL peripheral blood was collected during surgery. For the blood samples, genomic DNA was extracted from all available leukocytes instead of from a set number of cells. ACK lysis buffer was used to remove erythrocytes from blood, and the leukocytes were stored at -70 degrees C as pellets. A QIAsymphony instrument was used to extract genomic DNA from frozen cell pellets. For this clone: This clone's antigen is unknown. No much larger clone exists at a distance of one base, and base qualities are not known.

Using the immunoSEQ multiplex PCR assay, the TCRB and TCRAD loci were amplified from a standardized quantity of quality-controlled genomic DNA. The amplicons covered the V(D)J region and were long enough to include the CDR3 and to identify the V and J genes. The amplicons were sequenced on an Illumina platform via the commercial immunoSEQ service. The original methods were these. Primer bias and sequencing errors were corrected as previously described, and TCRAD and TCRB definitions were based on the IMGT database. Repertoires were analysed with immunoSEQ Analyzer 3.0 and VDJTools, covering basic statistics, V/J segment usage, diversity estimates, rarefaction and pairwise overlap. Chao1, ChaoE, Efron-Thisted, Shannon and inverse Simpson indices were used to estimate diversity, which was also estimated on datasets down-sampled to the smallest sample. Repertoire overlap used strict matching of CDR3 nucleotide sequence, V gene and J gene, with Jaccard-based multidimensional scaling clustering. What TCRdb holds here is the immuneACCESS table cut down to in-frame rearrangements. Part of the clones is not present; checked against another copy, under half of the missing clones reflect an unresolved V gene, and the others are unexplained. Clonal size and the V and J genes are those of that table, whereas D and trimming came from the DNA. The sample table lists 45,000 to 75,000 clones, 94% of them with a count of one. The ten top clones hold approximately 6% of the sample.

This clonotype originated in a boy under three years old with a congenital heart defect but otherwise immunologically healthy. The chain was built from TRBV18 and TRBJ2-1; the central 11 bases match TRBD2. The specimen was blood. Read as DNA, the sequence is TGTGCCAGCTCACCACAGACTAGCGGGAATGCTGAGCAGTTCTTC. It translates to CASSPQTSGNAEQFF.